This TCR beta chain appears in the sequencing data of a study of cytomegalovirus exposure and HLA in healthy donors. Comments on this clone: Antigen unknown.

Sequencing was performed with immunoSEQ multiplex PCR; in TCRdb, only in-frame clones are kept and a portion is missing. This table holds around 200,000 clones, around 81% found once. Study results and limitations: Within the roughly 120 validation repertoires, first-cohort TCR clusters tended to co-occur, according to a later analysis. A few chains linked to CMV were shown in vitro to be specific for CMV antigens.

The V gene lost 3 bases and the J gene lost 8 bases, with 8 bases spanning the gap. Looked up from germline, CDR1 is DFQATT and CDR2 is SNEGSKA (reference sequence). The CDR3 length is 11 residues. This sequence joins TRBV20-1 and TRBJ2-1, with D perhaps TRBD2 (6 bases). Input material: PBMCs. This receptor was taken from a woman younger than 35 in good health and CMV-seropositive. The CDR3 protein is CSASREDEQFF. CDR3 sequence (DNA): TGCAGTGCTAGCAGGGAGGATGAGCAGTTCTTC.